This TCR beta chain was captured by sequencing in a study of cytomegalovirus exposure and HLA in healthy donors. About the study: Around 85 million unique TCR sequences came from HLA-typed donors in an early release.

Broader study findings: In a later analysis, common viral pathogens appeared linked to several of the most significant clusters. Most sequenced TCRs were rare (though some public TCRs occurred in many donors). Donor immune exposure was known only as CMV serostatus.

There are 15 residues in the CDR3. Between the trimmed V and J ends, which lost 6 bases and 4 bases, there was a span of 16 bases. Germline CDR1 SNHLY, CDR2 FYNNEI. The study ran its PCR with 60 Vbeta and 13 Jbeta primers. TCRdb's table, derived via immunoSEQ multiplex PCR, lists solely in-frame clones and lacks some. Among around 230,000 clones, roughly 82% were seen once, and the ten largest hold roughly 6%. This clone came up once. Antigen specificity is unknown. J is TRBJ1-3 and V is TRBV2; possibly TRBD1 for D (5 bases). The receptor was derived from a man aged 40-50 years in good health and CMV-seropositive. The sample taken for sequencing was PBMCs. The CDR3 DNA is TGTGCCAGCAGCCCCGAAGGGGCGCGAGGAAACACCATATATTTT. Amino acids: CASSPEGARGNTIYF. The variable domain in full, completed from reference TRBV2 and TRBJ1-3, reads EPEVTQTPSHQVTQMGQEVILRCVPISNHLYFYWYRQILGQKVEFLVSFYNNEISEKSEIFDDQFSVERPDGSNFTLKIRSTKLEDSAMYFCASSPEGARGNTIYFGEGSWLTVV.